These 18 T cell receptor beta chains share one sample of origin, sequenced in a study of blood T cell repertoires in COVID-19. Profiling relied on immunoSEQ multiplex PCR, and the TCRdb table lists in-frame clones only, not all of them. The sample lists around 140,000 clones; around four fifths were seen once. Sequencing was done on a sample of PBMCs or T cells enriched from blood (not recorded which). The receptors here all came from a middle-aged man with acute COVID-19.

This clone is a singleton in its sample. The chain joins TRBV25-1 to TRBJ1-5, with no clear D. The CDR3 sequence is 14 residues long. Trimming removed 4 bases from V and 2 bases from J, with 9 bases in between. Germline-derived CDR1 and CDR2 are MGHDK and SYGVNS. For the CDR3, the DNA is TGTGCCAGCAGTGCTCGGAGTCGCAATCAGCCCCAGCATTTT. It is translated as CASSARSRNQPQHF.

The rearrangement uses TRBV6-5 and TRBJ1-1, with no clear D. Germline CDR1 MNHEY, CDR2 SVGAGI. This CDR3 contains 15 residues. Trimming took off 0 bases at V and 0 bases at J, with 8 bases between the two ends. The CDR3: CASSYSILMNTEAFF. The CDR3 DNA follows: TGTGCCAGCAGTTACTCTATACTGATGAACACTGAAGCTTTCTTT.

This clone was detected only once. The rearrangement joins TRBV28 to TRBJ1-2; perhaps TRBD1 as D (5 bases). The CDR3 spans 14 residues. CDR1 is MDHEN, CDR2 SYDVKM, per germline. Trimming cost V 5 bases and J 0 bases, with 10 bases left between them. CDR3 sequence (DNA): TGTGCCAGCAGTATAACAGGACCTAACTATGGCTACACCTTC. Encoded protein: CASSITGPNYGYTF.

The chain uses TRBV19 and TRBJ2-1; TRBD2 matches 15 bases. The junction had 4 bases not matched to a gene; V was cut back by 6 bases and J by 13 bases. Germline V gives CDR1 LNHDA, CDR2 SQIVND (reference sequence). This CDR3 is 13 amino acids long. The CDR3 region is CASSQGLAGGQFF. DNA of the CDR3: TGTGCCAGTAGCCAGGGACTAGCGGGGGGTCAGTTCTTC.

This chain joins TRBV3-1 (or the pseudogene TRBV3-2) and TRBJ1-2; the match to TRBD1 covers 12 bases. The V gene end was trimmed by 1 base and the J gene end by 4 bases; junction bases not matched to a gene: 7. This CDR3 contains 17 residues. Germline CDR1 and CDR2: LGHDT and YNNKEL (reference sequence). This chain's CDR3 is CASSQAGDRGRSYGYTF. Here the CDR3 DNA reads TGTGCCAGCAGCCAAGCCGGGGACAGGGGGCGAAGCTATGGCTACACCTTC.

The chain is built from TRBV18 and TRBJ2-1; 9 nucleotides line up with TRBD1. The CDR3 is made up of 18 amino acids. Germline V gene data show CDR1 as KGHSH and CDR2 as LQKENI. V was pared by 4 bases and J by 5 bases, with 15 bases of the junction left unmatched. The CDR3 sequence: CASSLMLVHGQGNNEQFF. DNA of the CDR3: TGTGCCAGCTCACTTATGCTTGTTCACGGACAGGGGAACAATGAGCAGTTCTTC.

This clone was counted between two and nine times. The chain joins TRBV11-3 to TRBJ2-1; 9 bases agree with TRBD1. With 5 bases clipped from V and 6 bases from J, the junction kept 5 bases outside the gene matches. Germline V gene sequence: CDR1 SGHNT, CDR2 YENEEA. CDR3 length: 14 residues. CDR3 sequence: CASSLRDRANEQFF. In DNA form, the CDR3 reads TGTGCCAGCAGCCTCCGGGACAGGGCCAATGAGCAGTTCTTC.

About this clone itself: At one end, the junction sequence differs from germline, possibly due to a read error. The V and J genes are TRBV6-6 and TRBJ1-2, with TRBD1 as a possible D gene (5 bases). This CDR3 has 13 residues. CDR1 is MNHNY, CDR2 SVGAGI, per germline (reference sequence). CDR3 region: CASIRQGGYGCTF. The CDR3, as DNA: TGTGCCAGCATTAGGCAGGGTGGCTATGGCTGCACCTTC.

V is TRBV7-2 and J is TRBJ2-1; 8 bases fit TRBD2. V lost 5 bases, J lost 7 bases, and 4 bases stayed unmatched. The CDR3 has 13 residues. Germline V gene sequence: CDR1 SGHTA, CDR2 FQGNSA. The CDR3 bases are TGTGCCAGCAGCGCGGGACTAGTAAATGAGCAGTTCTTC. Translating it yields CASSAGLVNEQFF.

The V call is TRBV5-1, the J call TRBJ2-3; tentatively, D is TRBD1 (5 bases). Germline V gene lookup returns CDR1 SGHRS and CDR2 YFSETQ. The CDR3 covers 14 residues. Between the trimmed V and J ends, which lost 0 bases and 2 bases, there was a span of 7 bases. CDR3 in amino acids: CASSLGQLTDTQYF. CDR3 DNA sequence: TGCGCCAGCAGCTTGGGACAGCTCACAGATACGCAGTATTTT.

The chain is built from TRBV7-9 and TRBJ1-2; 8 bases are shared with TRBD1. J gave up 13 bases and V 1 base, and 11 bases lay outside the gene matches. The CDR3 extends over 14 amino acids. Germline CDR1 SEHNR, CDR2 FQNEAQ (reference sequence). CDR3 in amino acids: CASSLGLLGQGFTF. The CDR3 DNA reads as TGTGCCAGCAGCTTAGGTCTGCTCGGACAGGGATTCACCTTC.

V is TRBV2 and J is TRBJ2-1; D possibly corresponds to TRBD2 (5 bases). This CDR3 spans 14 amino acids. Per germline, CDR1 SNHLY and CDR2 FYNNEI. V was pared by 2 bases and J by 9 bases, with 14 bases between. CDR3 amino acids: CASSELASSSEQFF. Written as DNA, the CDR3 is TGTGCCAGCAGTGAACTGGCTAGCTCCTCTGAGCAGTTCTTC. Full variable domain (rest looked up from reference TRBV2 and TRBJ2-1): EPEVTQTPSHQVTQMGQEVILRCVPISNHLYFYWYRQILGQKVEFLVSFYNNEISEKSEIFDDQFSVERPDGSNFTLKIRSTKLEDSAMYFCASSELASSSEQFFGPGTRLTVL.

The rearrangement links TRBV9 to TRBJ2-6; D not resolved. Germline CDR1 is SGDLS and CDR2 is YYNGEE. Trimming cost V 5 bases and J 1 base, with 4 bases left between them. The CDR3 is made up of 13 amino acids. The CDR3 DNA sequence: TGTGCCAGCAGTCAGTCTGGGGCCAACGTCCTGACTTTC. Its translation is CASSQSGANVLTF.

In the case of this clone: The same CDR3 can be traced to other DNA sequences in this sample. The V gene is TRBV29-1, the J gene TRBJ1-2; TRBD1 might be the D (6 bases). Germline V gene lookup returns CDR1 SQVTM and CDR2 ANQGSEA. The CDR3 runs to 12 residues. The V and J ends lost 4 bases and 4 bases respectively, with 10 bases between them. As DNA, the CDR3 is TGCAGCGTTGGGGGGCAAGGCTATGGCTACACCTTC. Its translation is CSVGGQGYGYTF.

This clone was observed a few times. V usage is TRBV18 and J usage is TRBJ2-7; 7 bases are shared with TRBD2. CDR1 is KGHSH, CDR2 LQKENI, per germline. The CDR3 length is 14 residues. V lost 5 bases to trimming and J lost 4 bases; unmatched junction nucleotides: 8. The CDR3 DNA is TGTGCCAGCTCAGGCGAGCGGGGACCTTACGAGCAGTACTTC. It yields the protein CASSGERGPYEQYF.

The CDR3 spells CASERGEGGETQYF. Written as DNA, the CDR3 is TGCGCCAGCGAGCGCGGGGAGGGGGGAGAGACCCAGTACTTC. The chain recombines TRBV5-1 with TRBJ2-5, with D possibly TRBD2 on 7 matching bases. The CDR3 is 14 amino acids. Trimming stripped 7 bases from V and 4 bases from J, with 17 bases between. The germline CDR1 and CDR2 sequences are SGHRS and YFSETQ.

The chain joins TRBV28 to TRBJ2-1; a possible D gene is TRBD2 (5 bases). The V gene's germline CDR1 is MDHEN and CDR2 SYDVKM. Trimming removed 6 bases at V and 2 bases at J, with 14 bases between. CDR3 length: 15 amino acids. Written as DNA, the CDR3 is TGTGCCAGCAGCCCGGACTCCTTGCCCTACAATGAGCAGTTCTTC. As protein: CASSPDSLPYNEQFF.

The chain links TRBV5-6 to TRBJ2-7, with TRBD1 identical over 9 bases. V shed 2 bases and J 4 bases; nucleotides not matched to a gene: 4. The CDR3 runs to 14 residues. CDR1 SGHDT and CDR2 YYEEEE come from the germline V gene. CDR3 in DNA: TGTGCCAGCAGCTTTGGACAGGGGCGTTACGAGCAGTACTTC. Translation gives CASSFGQGRYEQYF.